The next 7 T cell receptor beta chains were all read from a single sample in a study of CXCR3-negative and CXCR3-positive naive CD8 T cells. Study results and caveats: TRB CDR3s of CXCR3-positive naive cells were more hydrophobic than those of CXCR3-negative naive cells.

UMI-labeled TRB cDNA libraries were prepared by 5' RACE. After re-calling the 5' RACE reads, TCRdb lists one entry per CDR3 protein, DNA absent. The sample includes 50,000 to 65,000 distinct CDR3 sequences. What these receptors recognize is not known. Sequencing was performed on naive CXCR3+ CD8+ T cells from blood. Subset of the sample: CD45RO-CCR7+CD27+CD95- naive CD8+ T cells expressing CXCR3 (TNR3+). The source is a human donor in good health. Some clones in this sample may be carry-over from other donors' samples.

The chain couples TRBV10-3 to TRBJ2-5; TCRdb's assignment of TRBD2 cannot be checked, as there is no DNA. This CDR3 is built from 14 residues. CDR1 is ENHRY and CDR2 is SYGVKD in the germline V gene. The CDR3 spells CAISAGDWKETQYF.

J is TRBJ2-7 and V is TRBV11-2; TCRdb's D call of TRBD1 is untestable without DNA. Germline CDR1 SGHAT, CDR2 FQNNGV. The CDR3 sequence is 14 residues long. The CDR3 is CASSLRGGSYEQYF.

This sequence joins TRBV12-3 or TRBV12-4 and TRBJ2-5; TCRdb names TRBD2, which stays unverified in the absence of DNA. CDR3 length: 18 amino acids. CDR3 residues: CASRMGLAGGWGGETQYF.

The chain combines TRBV12-3 or TRBV12-4 with TRBJ2-7; TCRdb reports TRBD1, a call that lacks DNA to check it against. The CDR3 covers 12 residues. CDR3 protein: CASSQGLVEQYF.

V and J are TRBV20-1 and TRBJ1-5. CDR3 length: 12 amino acids. CDR1 DFQATT and CDR2 SNEGSKA come from the germline V gene (reference sequence). CDR3 sequence reads: CSARVLNQPQHF.

The J gene is TRBJ2-3, the V gene TRBV4-1; with no DNA, the TCRdb D assignment of TRBD1 cannot be verified. The CDR3 has 15 amino acids. Germline V gives CDR1 MGHRA, CDR2 YSYEKL. The CDR3 here is CASSQAGQPIDTQYF.

The V call is TRBV12-5, the J call TRBJ1-4. The CDR3 is 15 amino acids. Germline V CDR1 and CDR2: LGHNT, FRNRAP. This chain's CDR3 is CASGKSVATNEKLFF.